This T cell receptor beta chain was retrieved from a study of blood T cell repertoires in COVID-19 (dated by TCRdb to 2018 to 2021). About the study as a whole: Collaborator samples came from the United States, Italy and Spain and covered acute and convalescent phases of COVID-19. HLA class I and class II types, where available, came from metadata supplied by the sample provider rather than from assay-based typing. Subjects who had been exposed to COVID-19, were actively infected with it, or had recovered from it provided the deeply sampled blood TCRbeta repertoires that made up the dataset. The prospective study material was composed of cDNA or gDNA derived from T cells, B-cell-depleted T cells, or PBMCs. The samples were drawn from two sources: the first 160 participants of the ongoing ImmuneRACE study, and 950 to 1,500 subjects contributed by 6 global collaborators. Sample metadata almost always included a de-identified subject ID, COVID-19 status, age in years and sex. The repertoires were released in a freely available public database meant as a resource for research on the immune response to SARS-CoV-2. What the research found in general, with its limitations: The quantity of clinical and demographic metadata differed by source and by participant and was supplied without curation.

A second Seattle source provided samples from volunteer blood donors who had recovered from COVID-19. Whole blood was collected in K2EDTA tubes by collaborating institutions according to the institutions' own protocols. For TCRbeta analysis, collaborator samples were shipped as frozen whole blood, as isolated PBMCs, or as DNA extracted from either sample type. Points on this clone: Its antigen target is currently unknown. No quality values exist for individual bases; no much larger clone is one base distant.

The immunoSEQ Assay, a bias-controlled multiplex PCR, was used to amplify TCRbeta CDR3 regions from genomic DNA. As for the authors' bioinformatics: The number of nucleated cells in each sample was estimated by amplification of reference gene primers within the assay. To quantify the absolute abundance of each unique TCRbeta CDR3 rearrangement, sequence reads were collapsed and filtered. Productive Simpson clonality was computed per sample as the square root of Simpson's diversity index over productive rearrangements. Entries here come from immuneACCESS through TCRdb and include only in-frame sequences with V and J called. Some clones fail to appear in such tables; in the studies checked, an unresolved V gene covers under half of the shortfall, and the cause of the remainder is unknown. From that table come the V and J calls and clone size; the DNA was used to work out D and trimming. The sample table contains 200,000 to 300,000 clones; only one count was recorded for about 88% of them. Of the sample, approximately 4% is held by the ten largest clones.

The sample was peripheral blood. This TCR came from a man in his 60s who had recovered from COVID-19.

The CDR3 protein: CASSLEGSVNQPQHF. The nucleotides are TGTGCCAGCAGCTTAGAGGGGTCTGTGAATCAGCCCCAGCATTTT. Recombination joined TRBV7-8 with TRBJ1-5, with a tentative D gene TRBD1 over 5 matching bases. Taken from the germline V gene, the CDR1 and CDR2 loops are SGHVS and FQNEAQ. V loses 1 base, J loses 4 bases, and the germline ends lie 11 bases apart. There are 15 amino acids in the CDR3, from cysteine to phenylalanine inclusive. Only CDR3 DNA is held: 45 bases, read in frame from base 1.